This TCR beta chain stems from a study of T-cell memory formation after mild COVID-19. Germline V gives CDR1 MNHEY, CDR2 SVGEGT. With 2 bases removed from V and 3 bases from J, the gap between germline ends came to 10 bases. The CDR3 totals 14 residues. Study-wide points: In pre-infection memory, a portion of responding clones appeared, which suggested that cross-reactive memory joined.

Via MiXCR, TCRdb re-called the 5' RACE reads, giving one row per CDR3 protein. The sample consists of fewer than 700,000 distinct CDR3 sequences, about a fifth of them appearing once. As for this clonotype: Its matching antigen is unknown.

Sequences were obtained from PBMCs or a T cell subset sorted from them (not recorded which). The clonotype originates from an adult woman who had mild COVID-19 (a few samples of this study predate the infection). Cell type and time point are not known. The chain is built from TRBV6-2 or TRBV6-3 and TRBJ1-1; D remains unclear. In DNA, the CDR3 is TGTGCCAGCAGTTACGGGAGGCGGCACACTGAAGCTTTCTTT. It yields the protein CASSYGRRHTEAFF.